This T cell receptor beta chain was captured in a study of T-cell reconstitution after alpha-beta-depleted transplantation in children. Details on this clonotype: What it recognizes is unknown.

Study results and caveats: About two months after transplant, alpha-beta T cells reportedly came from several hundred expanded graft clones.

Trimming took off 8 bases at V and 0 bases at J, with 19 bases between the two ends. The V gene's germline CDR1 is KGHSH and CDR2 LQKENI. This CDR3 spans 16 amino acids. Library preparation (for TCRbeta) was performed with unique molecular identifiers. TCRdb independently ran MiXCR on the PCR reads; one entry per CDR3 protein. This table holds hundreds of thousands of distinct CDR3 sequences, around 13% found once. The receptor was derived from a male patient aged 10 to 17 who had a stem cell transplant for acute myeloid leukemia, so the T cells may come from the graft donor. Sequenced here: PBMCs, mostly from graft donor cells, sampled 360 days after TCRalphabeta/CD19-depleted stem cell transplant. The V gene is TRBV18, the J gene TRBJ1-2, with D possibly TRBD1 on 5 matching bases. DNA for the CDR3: TGTGCCAGCGCATCTATGGCCATAGGGGCTAACTATGGCTACACCTTC. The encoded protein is CASASMAIGANYGYTF. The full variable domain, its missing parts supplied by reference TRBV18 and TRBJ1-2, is NAGVMQNPRHLVRRRGQEARLRCSPMKGHSHVYWYRQLPEEGLKFMVYLQKENIIDESGMPKERFSAEFPKEGPSILRIQQVVRGDSAAYFCASASMAIGANYGYTFGSGTRLTVV.